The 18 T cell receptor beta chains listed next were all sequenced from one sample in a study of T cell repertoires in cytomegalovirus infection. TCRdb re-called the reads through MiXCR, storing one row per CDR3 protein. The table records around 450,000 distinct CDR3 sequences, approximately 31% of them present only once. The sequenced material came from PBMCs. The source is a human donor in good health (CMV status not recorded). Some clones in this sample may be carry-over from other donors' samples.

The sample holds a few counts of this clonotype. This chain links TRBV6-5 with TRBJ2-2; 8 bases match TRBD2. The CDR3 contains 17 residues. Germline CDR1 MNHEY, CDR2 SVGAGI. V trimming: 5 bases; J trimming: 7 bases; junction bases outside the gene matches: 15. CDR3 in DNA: TGTGCCAGCAGTCCCTTTTTTCTGCGGGGGGACTTCGGGGAGCTGTTTTTT. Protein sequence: CASSPFFLRGDFGELFF.

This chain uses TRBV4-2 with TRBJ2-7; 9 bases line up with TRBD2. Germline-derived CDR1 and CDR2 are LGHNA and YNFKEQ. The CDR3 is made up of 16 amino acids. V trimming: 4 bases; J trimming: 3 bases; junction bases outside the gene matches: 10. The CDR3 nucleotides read TGTGCCAGCAGCCCTTCCTCCGGCGGGGGGGGCTACGAGCAGTACTTC. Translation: CASSPSSGGGGYEQYF.

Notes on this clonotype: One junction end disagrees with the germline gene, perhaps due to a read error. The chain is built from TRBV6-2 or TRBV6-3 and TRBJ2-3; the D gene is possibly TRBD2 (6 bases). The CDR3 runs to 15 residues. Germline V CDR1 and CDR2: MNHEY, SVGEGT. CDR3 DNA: TGTGCCAGCAGTTACCGGACGGGGGTCACAGATACGCCGTATTTT. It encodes CASSYRTGVTDTPYF.

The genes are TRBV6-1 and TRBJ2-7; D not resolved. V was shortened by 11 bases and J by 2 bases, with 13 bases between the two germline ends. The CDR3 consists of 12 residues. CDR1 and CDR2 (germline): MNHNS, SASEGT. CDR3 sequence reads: CAVCGHTYEQYF. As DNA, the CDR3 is TGTGCCGTTTGTGGGCACACCTACGAGCAGTACTTC.

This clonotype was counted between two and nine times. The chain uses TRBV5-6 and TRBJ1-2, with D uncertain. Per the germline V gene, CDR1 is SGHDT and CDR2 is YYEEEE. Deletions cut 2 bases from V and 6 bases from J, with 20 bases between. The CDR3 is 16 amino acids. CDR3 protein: CASSFGPERRRNGYTF. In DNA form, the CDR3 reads TGTGCCAGCAGCTTCGGACCGGAACGACGTAGAAATGGCTACACCTTC. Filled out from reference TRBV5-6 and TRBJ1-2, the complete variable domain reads DAGVTQSPTHLIKTRGQQVTLRCSPKSGHDTVSWYQQALGQGPQFIFQYYEEEERQRGNFPDRFSGHQFPNYSSELNVNALLLGDSALYLCASSFGPERRRNGYTFGSGTRLTVV.

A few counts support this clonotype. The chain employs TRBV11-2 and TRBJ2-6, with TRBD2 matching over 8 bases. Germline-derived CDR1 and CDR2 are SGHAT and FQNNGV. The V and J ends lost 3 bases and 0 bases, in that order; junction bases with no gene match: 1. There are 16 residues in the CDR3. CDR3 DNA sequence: TGTGCCAGCAGCTTCGCGGGAGGCTCTGGGGCCAACGTCCTGACTTTC. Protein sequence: CASSFAGGSGANVLTF.

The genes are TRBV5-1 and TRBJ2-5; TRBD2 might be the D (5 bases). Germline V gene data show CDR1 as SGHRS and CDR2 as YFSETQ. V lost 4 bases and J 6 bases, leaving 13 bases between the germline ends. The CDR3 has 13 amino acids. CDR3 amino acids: CASSAGLTKTQYF. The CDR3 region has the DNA TGCGCCAGCAGCGCGGGCCTGACAAAGACCCAGTACTTC.

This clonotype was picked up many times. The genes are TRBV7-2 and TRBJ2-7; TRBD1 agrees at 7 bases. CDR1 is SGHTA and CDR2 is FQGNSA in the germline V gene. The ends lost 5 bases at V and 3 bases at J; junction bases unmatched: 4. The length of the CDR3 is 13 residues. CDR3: CASSPRQGYEQYF. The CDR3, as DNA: TGTGCCAGCAGCCCACGACAGGGCTACGAGCAGTACTTC.

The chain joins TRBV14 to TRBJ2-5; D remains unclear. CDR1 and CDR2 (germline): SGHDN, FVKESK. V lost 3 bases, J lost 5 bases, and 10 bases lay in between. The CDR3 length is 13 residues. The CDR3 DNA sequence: TGTGCCAGCAGCCACTTGGTTGGGGAGACCCAGTACTTC. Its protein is CASSHLVGETQYF.

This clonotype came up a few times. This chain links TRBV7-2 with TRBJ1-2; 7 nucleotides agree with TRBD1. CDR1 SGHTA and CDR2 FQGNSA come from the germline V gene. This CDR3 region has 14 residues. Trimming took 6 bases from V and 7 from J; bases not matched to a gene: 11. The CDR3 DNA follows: TGTGCCAGCAGTAACACTAGGGGGCAGGGTGGCTACACCTTC. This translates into CASSNTRGQGGYTF.

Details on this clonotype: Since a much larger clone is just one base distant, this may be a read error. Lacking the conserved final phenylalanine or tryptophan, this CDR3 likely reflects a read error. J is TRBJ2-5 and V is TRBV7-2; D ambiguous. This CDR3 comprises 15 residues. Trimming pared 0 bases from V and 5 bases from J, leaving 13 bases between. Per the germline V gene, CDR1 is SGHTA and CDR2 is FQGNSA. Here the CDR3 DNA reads TGTGCCAGCAGCTTAGCGCACTGGAACTGGGAGACCCAGTACCTC. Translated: CASSLAHWNWETQYL.

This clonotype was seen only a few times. The CDR3 bases are TGCGCCAGCAGCCATACCCCGACAGCTAACTATGGCTACACCTTC. Translating gives CASSHTPTANYGYTF. The rearrangement uses TRBV4-1 and TRBJ1-2; TRBD1 might be the D (5 bases). Trimming cost V 3 bases and J 0 bases, with 11 bases left between them. The germline CDR1 and CDR2 sequences are MGHRA and YSYEKL. The CDR3 has 15 amino acids.

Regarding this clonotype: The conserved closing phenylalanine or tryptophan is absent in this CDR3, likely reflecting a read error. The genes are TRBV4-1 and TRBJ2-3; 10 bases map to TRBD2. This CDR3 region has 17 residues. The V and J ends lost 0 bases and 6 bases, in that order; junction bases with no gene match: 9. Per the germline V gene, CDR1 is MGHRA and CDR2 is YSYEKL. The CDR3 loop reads CASSQDWLAGAPDTQYL. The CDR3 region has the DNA TGCGCCAGCAGCCAAGATTGGCTAGCGGGGGCCCCCGATACGCAGTATTTG.

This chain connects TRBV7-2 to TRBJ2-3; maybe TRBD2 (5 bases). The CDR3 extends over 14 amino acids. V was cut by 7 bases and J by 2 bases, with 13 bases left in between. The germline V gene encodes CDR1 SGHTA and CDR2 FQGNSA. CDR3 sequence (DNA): TGTGCCAGCATCCTGGACTCCCCCACAGATACGCAGTATTTT. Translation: CASILDSPTDTQYF.

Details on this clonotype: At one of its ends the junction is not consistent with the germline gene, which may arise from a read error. CDR3 sequence (DNA): TGTGCCGGCAGGGGGACGAACACTGAAGCTTTCTTT. This encodes CAGRGTNTEAFF. The V and J genes are TRBV6-1 and TRBJ1-1; 7 bases align to TRBD1. Per germline, CDR1 MNHNS and CDR2 SASEGT. This CDR3 spans 12 amino acids.

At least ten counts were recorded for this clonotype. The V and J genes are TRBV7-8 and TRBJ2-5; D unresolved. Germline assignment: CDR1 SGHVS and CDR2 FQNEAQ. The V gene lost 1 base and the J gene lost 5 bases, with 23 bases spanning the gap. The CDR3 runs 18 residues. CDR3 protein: CASSLEWRRVPAMETQYF. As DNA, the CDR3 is TGTGCCAGCAGCTTAGAGTGGCGTAGGGTCCCCGCGATGGAGACCCAGTACTTC.

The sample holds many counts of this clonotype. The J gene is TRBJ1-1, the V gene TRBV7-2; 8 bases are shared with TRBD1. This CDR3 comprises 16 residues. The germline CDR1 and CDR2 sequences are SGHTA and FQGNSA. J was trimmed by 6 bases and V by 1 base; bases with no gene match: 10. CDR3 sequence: CASSLGQTGVGAEAFF. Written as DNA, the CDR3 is TGTGCCAGCAGCTTAGGCCAGACAGGGGTCGGCGCTGAAGCTTTCTTT.

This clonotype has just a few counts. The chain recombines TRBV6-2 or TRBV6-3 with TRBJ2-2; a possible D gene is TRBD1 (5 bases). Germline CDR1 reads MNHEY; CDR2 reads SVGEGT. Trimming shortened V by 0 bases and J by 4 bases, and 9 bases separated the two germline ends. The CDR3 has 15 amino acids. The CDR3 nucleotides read TGTGCCAGCAGTTACTCCCTAAGGGGCACCGGGGAGCTGTTTTTT. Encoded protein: CASSYSLRGTGELFF.